The 11 T cell receptor beta chains below come from one sample, sequenced in a study of T-cell reconstitution after alpha-beta-depleted transplantation in children (dated by TCRdb to about 2016). This sample's treatment or condition label indicates: allogeneic hematopoietic cell transplantation with graft depleted of TCRalphabeta T cells and CD19 B cells. Libraries were constructed by PCR. TCRdb lists the instrument as Illumina HiSeq 2500. TCR library preparation used molecular barcoding, with unique molecular identifiers applied to normalize quantification of the TCRbeta repertoire. The public reads were quality trimmed at Q25 with fastp and then assembled into clones with MiXCR by TCRdb, keeping productive beta chains. Each entry is one CDR3 protein sequence, shown with its most common DNA and genes. The sample table contains approximately 980,000 distinct CDR3 sequences; only one count was recorded for around 30% of them. Over 25% of the sample comes from the top ten.

Sequenced here: PBMCs, mostly from graft donor cells, sampled 360 days after TCRalphabeta/CD19-depleted stem cell transplant. The receptors originated from a boy less than two years old who had a stem cell transplant for SCID, so the T cells may come from the graft donor.

This clonotype was counted between two and nine times. V and J are TRBV9 and TRBJ1-5, with D possibly matching TRBD1 (6 bases). The CDR3 runs to 15 residues. V was pared by 4 bases and J by 6 bases, with 17 bases between. Germline V gene lookup returns CDR1 SGDLS and CDR2 YYNGEE. This chain's CDR3 is CASSPGATGGQPQHF. The CDR3 bases are TGTGCCAGCAGCCCAGGGGCAACGGGGGGTCAGCCCCAGCATTTT.

Of note for this clonotype: The conserved phenylalanine or tryptophan normally closing the CDR3 is absent here, so this likely arose from a read error. V usage is TRBV12-3 or TRBV12-4 and J usage is TRBJ1-5; 9 bases are shared with TRBD1. CDR3 length: 16 amino acids. The V segment lost 3 bases and the J segment 5 bases; nucleotides outside the gene matches: 8. Here the CDR3 DNA reads TGTGCCAGCAGTTTGTCCGTGGACAGGGGTTATCAGCCCCAGCATTAT. Translating it yields CASSLSVDRGYQPQHY.

The rearrangement links TRBV4-1 to TRBJ2-2; 11 bases align to TRBD2. Losses at the gene ends were 4 bases for V and 2 bases for J; bases not matched to a gene: 6. This CDR3 is built from 17 residues. CDR1 MGHRA and CDR2 YSYEKL come from the germline V gene. This CDR3 reads CASSLPSGGLNTGELFF. The CDR3 DNA reads TGCGCCAGCAGCCTCCCTAGCGGGGGGCTTAACACCGGGGAGCTGTTTTTT.

This chain links TRBV30 with TRBJ2-3; D gene unclear. Trimming took off 3 bases at V and 4 bases at J, with 5 bases between the two ends. Germline loops: CDR1 GTSNPN, CDR2 SVGIG (reference sequence). The CDR3 length is 11 residues. Here the CDR3 reads CAWSMADTQYF. The CDR3, as DNA: TGTGCCTGGAGCATGGCAGATACGCAGTATTTT.

This chain links TRBV12-3 or TRBV12-4 with TRBJ2-2; no clear D. Trimming took 6 bases from V and 3 from J, leaving 11 bases between them. The CDR3 consists of 14 residues. In DNA, the CDR3 is TGTGCCAGCAGACCCGACGCTTACACCGGGGAGCTGTTTTTT. This translates into CASRPDAYTGELFF.

This clonotype has only a few counts. The J gene is TRBJ1-5, the V gene TRBV20-1; 7 bases match TRBD1. The length of the CDR3 is 15 residues. Germline trimming cut 0 bases from V and 1 base from J; bases unmatched to any gene: 3. Germline CDR1 DFQATT, CDR2 SNEGSKA (reference sequence). DNA for the CDR3: TGCAGTGCTAGAGATCAGGGGGGAAGCAATCAGCCCCAGCATTTT. It yields the protein CSARDQGGSNQPQHF.

Here the CDR3 reads CASSLVRDYQETQYF. The CDR3 bases are TGTGCCAGCAGCTTAGTCCGGGACTATCAAGAGACCCAGTACTTC. The rearrangement uses TRBV7-7 and TRBJ2-5, with 7 bases matching TRBD2. The CDR3 sequence is 15 residues long. Germline values: CDR1 SSHAT, CDR2 FNYEAQ (reference sequence). V was pared by 1 base and J by 2 bases, with 4 bases of the junction left unmatched.

This clonotype was counted once. The chain carries TRBV7-9 and TRBJ1-6; weak D call: TRBD1 (6 bases). This CDR3 has 15 amino acids. Trimming removed 8 bases at V and 3 bases at J, with 14 bases between. The germline CDR1 and CDR2 sequences are SEHNR and FQNEAQ (reference sequence). The CDR3 sequence: CASSTGRIYNSPLHF. For the CDR3, the DNA is TGTGCCAGCTCGACAGGCCGGATCTATAATTCACCCCTCCACTTT.

J is TRBJ2-7 and V is TRBV28, with D tentatively TRBD1 (5 bases). The V and J ends lost 5 bases and 3 bases respectively, with 17 bases between them. The CDR3 spans 15 residues. Germline values: CDR1 MDHEN, CDR2 SYDVKM. In DNA, the CDR3 is TGTGCCAGCAGTGCCGAAGGGGCAGCCGGCTACGAGCAGTACTTC. Its translation: CASSAEGAAGYEQYF. Full variable domain (missing parts from reference TRBV28 and TRBJ2-7): DVKVTQSSRYLVKRTGEKVFLECVQDMDHENMFWYRQDPGLGLRLIYFSYDVKMKEKGDIPEGYSVSREKKERFSLILESASTNQTSMYLCASSAEGAAGYEQYFGPGTRLTVT.

This clonotype was found a few times. This chain links TRBV7-3 with TRBJ2-3; weak D call: TRBD2 (5 bases). The CDR3 extends over 15 amino acids. Germline V lookup: CDR1 SGHTA, CDR2 FQGTGA. Trimming stripped 4 bases from V and 4 bases from J, with 15 bases between. The CDR3 DNA follows: TGTGCCAGCAGCTCCAGCGGCAAGTTGCCAGATACGCAGTATTTT. Translated, it gives CASSSSGKLPDTQYF.

The V and J genes are TRBV5-1 and TRBJ2-1, with TRBD2 as a possible D gene (5 bases). The CDR3 runs to 15 residues. The ends were cut back, 2 bases at V and 9 bases at J, with 18 bases in the middle. Germline V gives CDR1 SGHRS, CDR2 YFSETQ. As DNA, the CDR3 is TGCGCCAGCAGCTTCGGGCTAGCCCCCATGGGTGAGCAGTTCTTC. Translating gives CASSFGLAPMGEQFF.